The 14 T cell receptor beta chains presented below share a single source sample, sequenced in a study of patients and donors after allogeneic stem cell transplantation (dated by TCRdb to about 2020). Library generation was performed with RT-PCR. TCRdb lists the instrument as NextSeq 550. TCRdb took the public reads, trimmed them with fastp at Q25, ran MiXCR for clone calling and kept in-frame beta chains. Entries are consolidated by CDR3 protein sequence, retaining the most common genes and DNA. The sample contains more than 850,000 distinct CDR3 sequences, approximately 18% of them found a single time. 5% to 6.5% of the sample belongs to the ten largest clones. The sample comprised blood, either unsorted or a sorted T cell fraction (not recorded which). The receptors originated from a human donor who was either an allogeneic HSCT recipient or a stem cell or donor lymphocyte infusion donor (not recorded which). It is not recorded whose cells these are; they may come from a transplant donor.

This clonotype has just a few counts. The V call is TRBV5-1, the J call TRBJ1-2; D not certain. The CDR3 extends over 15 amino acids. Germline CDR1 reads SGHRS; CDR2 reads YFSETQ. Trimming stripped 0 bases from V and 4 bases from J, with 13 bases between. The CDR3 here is CASSLEGPYRYGYTF. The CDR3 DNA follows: TGCGCCAGCAGCTTGGAGGGTCCTTATCGCTATGGCTACACCTTC.

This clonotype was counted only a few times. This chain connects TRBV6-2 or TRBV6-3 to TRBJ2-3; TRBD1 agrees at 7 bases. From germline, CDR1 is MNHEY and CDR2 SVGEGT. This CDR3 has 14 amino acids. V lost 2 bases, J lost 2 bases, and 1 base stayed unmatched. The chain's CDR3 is CASSYGTDTDTQYF. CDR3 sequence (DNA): TGTGCCAGCAGTTACGGGACAGACACAGATACGCAGTATTTT.

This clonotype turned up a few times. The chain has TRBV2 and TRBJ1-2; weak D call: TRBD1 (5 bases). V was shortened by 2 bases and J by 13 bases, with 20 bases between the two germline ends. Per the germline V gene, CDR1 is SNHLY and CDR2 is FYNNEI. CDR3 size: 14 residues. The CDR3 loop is CASSELREGVIATF. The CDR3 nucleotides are TGTGCCAGCAGTGAACTCAGGGAAGGGGTAATCGCCACCTTC.

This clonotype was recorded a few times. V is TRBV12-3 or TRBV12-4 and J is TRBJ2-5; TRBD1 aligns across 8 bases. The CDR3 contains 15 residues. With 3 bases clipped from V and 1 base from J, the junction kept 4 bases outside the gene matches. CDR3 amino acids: CASSFLGQGQETQYF. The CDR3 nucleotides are TGTGCCAGCAGTTTCCTCGGACAGGGCCAAGAGACCCAGTACTTC.

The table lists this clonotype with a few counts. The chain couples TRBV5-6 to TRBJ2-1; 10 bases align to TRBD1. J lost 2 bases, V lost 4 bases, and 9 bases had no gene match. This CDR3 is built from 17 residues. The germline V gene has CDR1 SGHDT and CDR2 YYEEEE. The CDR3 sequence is CASSAYNGQGAYNEQFF. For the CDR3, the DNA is TGTGCCAGCAGCGCCTACAATGGACAGGGGGCCTACAATGAGCAGTTCTTC.

In nucleotides, the CDR3 is TGTGCCAGCAGCTTATACGGGAGCTCTGGAAACACCATATATTTT. Amino acids: CASSLYGSSGNTIYF. The chain links TRBV7-9 to TRBJ1-3, with D unresolved. The CDR3 totals 15 residues. The germline V gene has CDR1 SEHNR and CDR2 FQNEAQ (reference sequence). V lost 2 bases and J lost 0, with 8 bases in between.

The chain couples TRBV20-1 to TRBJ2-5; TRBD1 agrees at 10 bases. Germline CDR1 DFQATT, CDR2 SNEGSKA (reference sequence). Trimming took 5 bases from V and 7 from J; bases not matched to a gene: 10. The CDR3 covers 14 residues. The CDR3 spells CSAHSGQGWSTQYF. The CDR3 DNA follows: TGCAGTGCTCATTCGGGACAGGGGTGGTCGACCCAGTACTTC.

CDR3 coding DNA: TGTGCCAGCAGCGTGGGATCCACTGAGCAGTTCTTC. The encoded protein is CASSVGSTEQFF. V gene TRBV9 combines with J gene TRBJ2-1; no clear D gene. The CDR3 is 12 amino acids. V lost 2 bases to trimming and J lost 9 bases, with 9 bases between them. CDR1 SGDLS and CDR2 YYNGEE come from the germline V gene.

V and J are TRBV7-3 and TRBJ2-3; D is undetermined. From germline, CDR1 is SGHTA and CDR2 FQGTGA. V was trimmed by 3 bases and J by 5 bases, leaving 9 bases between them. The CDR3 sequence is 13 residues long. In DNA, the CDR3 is TGTGCCAGCAGCTTTAAGGGTGGAGATACGCAGTATTTT. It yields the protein CASSFKGGDTQYF.

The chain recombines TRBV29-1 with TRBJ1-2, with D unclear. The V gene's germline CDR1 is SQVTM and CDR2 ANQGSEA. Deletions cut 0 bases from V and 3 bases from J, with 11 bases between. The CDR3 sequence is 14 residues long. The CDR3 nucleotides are TGCAGCGTTGAAGATCCTAAGGCTTACTATGGCTACACCTTC. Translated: CSVEDPKAYYGYTF.

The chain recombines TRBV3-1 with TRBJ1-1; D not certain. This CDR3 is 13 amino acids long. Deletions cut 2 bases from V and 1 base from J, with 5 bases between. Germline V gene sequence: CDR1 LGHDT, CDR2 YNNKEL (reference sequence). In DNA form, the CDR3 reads TGTGCCAGCAGCCAATCGGGGAACACTGAAGCTTTCTTT. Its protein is CASSQSGNTEAFF.

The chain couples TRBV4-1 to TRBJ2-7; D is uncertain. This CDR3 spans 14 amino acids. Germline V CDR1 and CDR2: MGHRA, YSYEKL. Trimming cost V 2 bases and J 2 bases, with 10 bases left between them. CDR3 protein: CASSQPGLAYEQYF. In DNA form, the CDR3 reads TGCGCCAGCAGCCAACCCGGGCTGGCCTACGAGCAGTACTTC.

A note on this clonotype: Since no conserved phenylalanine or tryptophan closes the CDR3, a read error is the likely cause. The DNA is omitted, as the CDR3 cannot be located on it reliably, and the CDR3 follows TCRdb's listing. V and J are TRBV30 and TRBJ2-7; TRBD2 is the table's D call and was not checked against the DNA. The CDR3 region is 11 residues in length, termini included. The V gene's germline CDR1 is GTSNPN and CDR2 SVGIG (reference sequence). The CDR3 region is CAWSVKRDILL.

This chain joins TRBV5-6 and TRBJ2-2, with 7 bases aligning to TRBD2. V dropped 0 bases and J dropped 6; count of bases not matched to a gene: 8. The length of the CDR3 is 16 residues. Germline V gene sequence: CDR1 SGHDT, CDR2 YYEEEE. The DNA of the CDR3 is TGTGCCAGCAGCTTGGCGGGACTACCAATCGCCGGGGAGCTGTTTTTT. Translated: CASSLAGLPIAGELFF.